Below are 23 T cell receptor beta chains sequenced from a single sample in a study of shared T cell receptors in the human thymus. Only in-frame clones appear in the TCRdb table, and some are missing; sequencing was by immunoSEQ multiplex PCR. This table has about 710,000 clones, more than 75% appearing once. In addition, the sample was reused for a study of human thymus T cells.

Sequencing was done on a sample of thymocytes. Receptors originate from a boy less than two years old with a congenital heart defect.

V is TRBV27 and J is TRBJ2-1; tentative D call: TRBD1 (6 bases). V lost 0 bases, J lost 6 bases, and 15 bases lay in between. CDR1 and CDR2 (germline): MNHEY, SMNVEV (reference sequence). This CDR3 has 16 amino acids. This CDR3 reads CASSLSSPQGTNEQFF. In DNA, the CDR3 is TGTGCCAGCAGTTTATCCTCTCCCCAGGGGACCAATGAGCAGTTCTTC.

This chain uses TRBV30 with TRBJ2-4, with TRBD2 identical over 7 bases. V shed 0 bases, J shed 0 bases, and the junction held 8 bases outside the gene matches. The germline CDR1 and CDR2 sequences are GTSNPN and SVGIG (reference sequence). The CDR3 loop spans 17 amino acids. The CDR3 bases are TGTGCCTGGAGTGTACTAGCGCCAGACCTAGCCAAAAACATTCAGTACTTC. This codes for CAWSVLAPDLAKNIQYF.

The rearrangement links TRBV5-6 to TRBJ2-7; TRBD2 matches at 11 bases. Germline trimming cut 6 bases from V and 4 bases from J; bases unmatched to any gene: 12. The length of the CDR3 is 16 residues. Germline CDR1 and CDR2: SGHDT and YYEEEE. In nucleotides, the CDR3 is TGTGCCAGCATCCAGACCGTGGGACTAGCGGTTTACGAGCAGTACTTC. Its translation is CASIQTVGLAVYEQYF.

The rearrangement uses TRBV5-1 and TRBJ1-3; tentatively, D is TRBD1 (5 bases). Germline lookup yields CDR1 SGHRS and CDR2 YFSETQ. The ends were cut back, 0 bases at V and 0 bases at J, with 13 bases in the middle. CDR3 length: 17 amino acids. This CDR3 is CASSLAPNRTSGNTIYF. In DNA, the CDR3 is TGCGCCAGCAGCTTGGCCCCTAACAGGACCTCTGGAAACACCATATATTTT.

This sequence joins TRBV4-1 and TRBJ2-2; D is ambiguous. The germline V and J ends were trimmed by 0 bases and 6 bases, with 5 bases remaining between them. The CDR3 consists of 13 residues. CDR1 and CDR2 (germline): MGHRA, YSYEKL. The CDR3 reads CASSQDLPGELFF. CDR3 nucleotide sequence: TGCGCCAGCAGCCAAGATCTTCCCGGGGAGCTGTTTTTT.

This clone was observed a handful of times. J is TRBJ1-4 and V is TRBV6-6; 7 nucleotides match TRBD1. Losses at the gene ends were 2 bases for V and 5 bases for J; bases not matched to a gene: 5. CDR3 length equals 15 residues. From germline, CDR1 is MNHNY and CDR2 SVGAGI (reference sequence). CDR3 protein: CASSYTSTGNEKLFF. The CDR3 DNA reads TGTGCCAGCAGTTACACCTCGACAGGGAATGAAAAACTGTTTTTT.

V is TRBV18 and J is TRBJ2-6, with 8 bases identical to TRBD1. The junction had 2 bases not matched to a gene; V was cut back by 4 bases and J by 0 bases. The CDR3 covers 16 residues. CDR1 KGHSH and CDR2 LQKENI come from the germline V gene. The CDR3 DNA is TGTGCCAGCTCACGACAGGGGAGCTCTGGGGCCAACGTCCTGACTTTC. Translated: CASSRQGSSGANVLTF.

The chain links TRBV28 to TRBJ2-1; weak D call: TRBD2 (6 bases). From germline, CDR1 is MDHEN and CDR2 SYDVKM. This CDR3 is 17 amino acids long. V lost 6 bases and J lost 4, with 22 bases in between. CDR3 residues: CASSPSKPGGEYNEQFF. DNA of the CDR3: TGTGCCAGCAGCCCCTCAAAACCTGGCGGGGAGTACAATGAGCAGTTCTTC. Using reference TRBV28 and TRBJ2-1 for the parts outside the CDR3, the full variable domain is DVKVTQSSRYLVKRTGEKVFLECVQDMDHENMFWYRQDPGLGLRLIYFSYDVKMKEKGDIPEGYSVSREKKERFSLILESASTNQTSMYLCASSPSKPGGEYNEQFFGPGTRLTVL.

J is TRBJ1-5 and V is TRBV27; D gene ambiguous. CDR1 is MNHEY and CDR2 is SMNVEV in the germline V gene (reference sequence). V was cut by 6 bases and J by 9 bases, with 18 bases left in between. The CDR3 extends over 14 amino acids. The CDR3 bases are TGTGCCAGCAGGCAGGAGGGCCCCGGGTGGCCCCAGCATTTT. It translates to CASRQEGPGWPQHF.

The chain joins TRBV2 to TRBJ2-3; 10 positions match TRBD1. The V gene's germline CDR1 is SNHLY and CDR2 FYNNEI. The junction had 11 bases not matched to a gene; V was cut back by 4 bases and J by 1 base. The CDR3 sequence is 18 residues long. The CDR3 is CASSGDRGDEEGTDTQYF. CDR3 DNA sequence: TGTGCCAGCAGTGGGGACAGGGGCGATGAAGAAGGCACAGATACGCAGTATTTT.

This rearrangement joins TRBV2 to TRBJ1-2; 7 bases align to TRBD1. CDR3 length equals 12 residues. Per the germline V gene, CDR1 is SNHLY and CDR2 is FYNNEI. The trim removed 8 bases at V and 6 bases at J, leaving 6 bases unmatched. The CDR3 coding sequence is TGTGCCAGCGCCGACAGGGAAGATGGCTACACCTTC. Its translation: CASADREDGYTF.

This chain links TRBV27 with TRBJ2-7, with 10 positions matching TRBD2. The CDR3 loop spans 15 amino acids. J gave up 6 bases and V 6 bases, and 11 bases lay outside the gene matches. Germline V gene sequence: CDR1 MNHEY, CDR2 SMNVEV (reference sequence). CDR3 nucleotide sequence: TGTGCCAGCAGCCCCCCCGGGACTAGCGCGATCGAGCAGTACTTC. Amino acid sequence: CASSPPGTSAIEQYF.

This chain joins TRBV25-1 and TRBJ1-2, with D tentatively TRBD1 (6 bases). With 3 bases removed from V and 4 bases from J, the gap between germline ends came to 15 bases. The CDR3 consists of 15 residues. From germline, CDR1 is MGHDK and CDR2 SYGVNS. CDR3 sequence reads: CASSDSKTGFYGYTF. CDR3 in DNA: TGTGCCAGCAGTGACTCCAAGACAGGATTCTATGGCTACACCTTC.

The rearrangement uses TRBV6-4 and TRBJ2-1, with 8 nucleotides matching TRBD1. The CDR3 consists of 18 residues. Germline-derived CDR1 and CDR2 are MRHNA and SNTAGT. The ends lost 5 bases at V and 0 bases at J; junction bases unmatched: 12. CDR3 residues: CASSNRTGTGSSYNEQFF. For the CDR3, the DNA is TGTGCCAGCAGTAATAGGACAGGGACAGGAAGCTCCTACAATGAGCAGTTCTTC.

The chain employs TRBV7-9 and TRBJ2-2; 10 positions match TRBD2. Germline-derived CDR1 and CDR2 are SEHNR and FQNEAQ (reference sequence). The ends lost 2 bases at V and 7 bases at J; junction bases unmatched: 16. This CDR3 has 19 amino acids. The CDR3 nucleotides read TGTGCCAGCAGCTTAATGAATAGGCTAGCGGGAGAAGTGATCGGGGAGCTGTTTTTT. Translation: CASSLMNRLAGEVIGELFF.

The rearrangement uses TRBV27 and TRBJ2-1; 8 nucleotides align to TRBD2. V lost 6 bases to trimming and J lost 5 bases; unmatched junction nucleotides: 6. The CDR3 totals 14 residues. The germline V gene encodes CDR1 MNHEY and CDR2 SMNVEV (reference sequence). The CDR3 nucleotides are TGTGCCAGCAGCCCTAGCGGGCCCGACAATGAGCAGTTCTTC. This sequence encodes CASSPSGPDNEQFF.

V and J are TRBV2 and TRBJ2-7, with a possible D match to TRBD1 (6 bases). V lost 2 bases to trimming and J lost 5 bases, with 16 bases between them. The CDR3 is 15 residues long. Germline V gives CDR1 SNHLY, CDR2 FYNNEI. The CDR3 DNA reads TGTGCCAGCAGTGAATTGGTCAGGGGCCTCGACGAGCAGTACTTC. Encoded protein: CASSELVRGLDEQYF.

The chain carries TRBV7-3 and TRBJ1-2; D unclear. Per germline, CDR1 SGHTA and CDR2 FQGTGA. V gave up 5 bases and J gave up 2 bases, with 18 bases separating them. The CDR3 loop spans 16 amino acids. Here the CDR3 reads CASSLVGSRENYGYTF. The CDR3 DNA is TGTGCCAGCAGCCTAGTAGGGAGCCGGGAAAACTATGGCTACACCTTC.

V is TRBV5-1 and J is TRBJ1-1; 9 bases map to TRBD1. V dropped 4 bases and J dropped 0; count of bases not matched to a gene: 4. This CDR3 has 15 residues. From germline, CDR1 is SGHRS and CDR2 YFSETQ. In DNA, the CDR3 is TGCGCCAGCAGCCGGACAGGGGCCGTGAACACTGAAGCTTTCTTT. It codes for CASSRTGAVNTEAFF.

This clone was detected only once. This chain joins TRBV6-7 and TRBJ1-6, with TRBD1 matching over 9 bases. TRBV6-7 has ORF status, its function being uncertain. The CDR3 is made up of 17 amino acids. The J segment lost 7 bases and the V segment lost 6 bases, leaving 13 bases of the junction unmatched. This CDR3 is CASRWTGEPFMNSPLHF. The CDR3 coding sequence is TGTGCCAGCAGGTGGACAGGGGAGCCTTTCATGAATTCACCCCTCCACTTT.

The rearrangement links TRBV7-9 to TRBJ1-2, with 8 bases that match TRBD1. CDR1 SEHNR and CDR2 FQNEAQ come from the germline V gene (reference sequence). The CDR3 length is 14 residues. V shed 1 base and J 2 bases; nucleotides not matched to a gene: 0. This CDR3 reads CASSLGQGNYGYTF. CDR3 nucleotides: TGTGCCAGCAGCTTAGGACAGGGGAACTATGGCTACACCTTC.

CDR3 DNA: TGTGCCAGCAGCCCCGTCCGGGATTTCCCCAAAGAGACCCAGTACTTC. This translates into CASSPVRDFPKETQYF. The V and J genes are TRBV7-6 and TRBJ2-5, with D maybe TRBD2 (5 bases). The V and J ends lost 5 bases and 3 bases respectively, with 19 bases between them. The CDR3 has 16 amino acids. Germline V gene data show CDR1 as SGHVS and CDR2 as FNYEAQ.

The J gene is TRBJ2-6, the V gene TRBV4-3; tentatively, D is TRBD2 (6 bases). The V end lost 2 bases, the J end lost 0 bases, and 11 bases lay between the germline ends. The germline V gene encodes CDR1 LGHNA and CDR2 YSLEER. The CDR3 has 17 amino acids. CDR3 nucleotides: TGCGCCAGCAGCCAAAAGGAGGGAGACTCTGGGGCCAACGTCCTGACTTTC. Protein sequence: CASSQKEGDSGANVLTF.